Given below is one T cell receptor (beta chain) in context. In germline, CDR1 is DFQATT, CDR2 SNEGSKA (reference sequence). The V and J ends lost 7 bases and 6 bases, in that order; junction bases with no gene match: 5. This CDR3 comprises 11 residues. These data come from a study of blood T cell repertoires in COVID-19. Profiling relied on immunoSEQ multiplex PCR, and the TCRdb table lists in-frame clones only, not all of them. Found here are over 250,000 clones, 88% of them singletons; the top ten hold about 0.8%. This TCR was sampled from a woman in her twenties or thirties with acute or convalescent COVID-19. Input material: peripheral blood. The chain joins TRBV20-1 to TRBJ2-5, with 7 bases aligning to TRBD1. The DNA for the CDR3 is TGCAGTGGAAACAGGGGTCAGACCCAGTACTTC. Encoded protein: CSGNRGQTQYF.